The 9 T cell receptor beta chains listed next were all sequenced from one sample in a study of regulatory T cells in long-lasting Graves disease. The time point here: newly diagnosed GD, antithyroid drugs for less than 3 months. With RNA extracted from PBMCs as input, the TCR library was made. Arm-PCR with iRepertoire HTBI primers amplified the CDR3 regions for these TCR beta libraries. TCRdb passed the multiplex PCR reads through MiXCR, listing each CDR3 protein once. The table records fewer than 650,000 distinct CDR3 sequences, about 16% of them present only once. Separately, the same data were catalogued under a study of T cells in Graves' hyperthyroidism and ophthalmopathy.

The specimen comprised peripheral blood mononuclear cells (PBMCs), sampled at new diagnosis, from a patient treated with antithyroid drugs. These receptors all stem from a woman under 40 with Graves disease.

To note about this clonotype: Just one base apart from a much larger clone, this may be a read error. No conserved phenylalanine or tryptophan ends this CDR3, so it is likely a read error. The chain is built from TRBV12-3 or TRBV12-4 and TRBJ2-1; perhaps TRBD2 as D (5 bases). The CDR3 is 15 residues long. Trimming left V 5 bases short and J 9 bases short, with 20 bases between. CDR3 DNA sequence: TGTGCCAGCAGTCCTACTAGTTTCCCGCCGGGTGAGCAGTTCTCC. It specifies CASSPTSFPPGEQFS.

Ten or more counts support this clonotype. V is TRBV6-2 or TRBV6-3 and J is TRBJ2-7, with D unresolved. The V end was cut by 6 bases, the J end by 1 base, with 10 bases between. The CDR3 consists of 13 residues. The V gene's germline CDR1 is MNHEY and CDR2 SVGEGT. CDR3 sequence reads: CASRYRLSYEQYF. As DNA, the CDR3 is TGTGCCAGCAGATACCGATTATCCTACGAGCAGTACTTC.

CDR3 loop: CATSDESPTVGELFF. For the CDR3, the DNA is TGTGCCACCAGTGATGAGAGCCCGACGGTGGGGGAGCTGTTTTTT. The rearrangement uses TRBV24-1 and TRBJ2-2; D unclear. The germline V gene encodes CDR1 KGHDR and CDR2 SFDVKD. V lost 3 bases, J lost 8 bases, and 15 bases lay in between. This CDR3 region has 15 residues.

The J gene is TRBJ2-7, the V gene TRBV7-2, with D possibly TRBD1 on 5 matching bases. Germline values: CDR1 SGHTA, CDR2 FQGNSA. The CDR3 is 15 amino acids. V was shortened by 5 bases and J by 2 bases, with 16 bases between the two germline ends. The CDR3 protein is CASSLYRGGPYEQYF. CDR3 nucleotides: TGTGCCAGCAGCCTCTATAGGGGCGGACCCTACGAGCAGTACTTC.

The sample holds many counts of this clonotype. This sequence joins TRBV6-5 and TRBJ1-1; 7 bases agree with TRBD1. The CDR3 is 11 amino acids. The V gene's germline CDR1 is MNHEY and CDR2 SVGAGI. The J segment lost 10 bases and the V segment lost 4 bases, leaving 3 bases of the junction unmatched. CDR3 sequence (DNA): TGTGCCAGCAGTTTACAGGGGCTAGCTTTCTTT. It translates to CASSLQGLAFF.

There are many counts of this clonotype. The chain has TRBV15 and TRBJ2-5, with 7 positions matching TRBD1. This CDR3 comprises 15 residues. With V trimmed by 1 base and J by 2 bases, 4 bases remained unmatched. Looked up from germline, CDR1 is LNHNV and CDR2 is YYDKDF (reference sequence). For the CDR3, the DNA is TGTGCCACCAGCAGAGGGGGGACAGCACAAGAGACCCAGTACTTC. Residues: CATSRGGTAQETQYF.

This sequence joins TRBV10-3 and TRBJ2-3, with 11 bases fitting TRBD2. The V and J ends lost 8 bases and 7 bases, in that order; junction bases with no gene match: 5. The CDR3 has 13 amino acids. Germline CDR1 and CDR2: ENHRY and SYGVKD. CDR3 sequence reads: CAIGTSGPNTQYF. The CDR3 bases are TGTGCCATCGGGACTAGCGGACCGAATACGCAGTATTTT.

The sample holds many counts of this clonotype. V is TRBV24-1 and J is TRBJ2-5, with TRBD2 as a possible D gene (5 bases). Trimming removed 7 bases at V and 4 bases at J, with 6 bases between. The CDR3 runs to 11 residues. In germline, CDR1 is KGHDR, CDR2 SFDVKD. CDR3 protein: CATRAGETQYF. The CDR3 DNA reads TGTGCCACCAGGGCGGGAGAGACCCAGTACTTC.

This clonotype has at least ten counts. This rearrangement joins TRBV11-2 to TRBJ2-1; TRBD2 agrees at 7 bases. Germline V gene data show CDR1 as SGHAT and CDR2 as FQNNGV. CDR3 length equals 15 residues. The V and J ends lost 5 bases and 0 bases, in that order; junction bases with no gene match: 4. The CDR3 DNA follows: TGTGCCAGCAGCGGGGGGGGGAGCTCCTACAATGAGCAGTTCTTC. Protein sequence: CASSGGGSSYNEQFF.